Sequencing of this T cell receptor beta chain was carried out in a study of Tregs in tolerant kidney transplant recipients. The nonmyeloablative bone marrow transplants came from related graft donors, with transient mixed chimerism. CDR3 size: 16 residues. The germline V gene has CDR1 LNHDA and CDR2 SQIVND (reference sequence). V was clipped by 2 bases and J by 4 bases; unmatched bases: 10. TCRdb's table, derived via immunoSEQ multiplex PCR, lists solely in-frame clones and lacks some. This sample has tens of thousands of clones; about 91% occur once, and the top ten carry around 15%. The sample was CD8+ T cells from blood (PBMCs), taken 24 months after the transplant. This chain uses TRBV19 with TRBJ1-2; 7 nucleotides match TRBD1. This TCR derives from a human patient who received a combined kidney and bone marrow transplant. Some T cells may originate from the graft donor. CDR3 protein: CASSISITGAGYGYTF. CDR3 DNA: TGTGCCAGTAGTATATCTATCACAGGGGCCGGCTATGGCTACACCTTC.